The rows below give T cell receptor beta chains drawn from one sample of a study of T cells in tumors after PD-1 blockade. Repertoires were generated with immunoSEQ multiplex PCR, while TCRdb's copy carries only in-frame clones and drops some. This sample has around 14,000 clones, with 55% to 80% found just once. This sample comprised tumor tissue, obtained after anti-PD-1 treatment. The receptor source for this set is a human donor with cutaneous squamous cell carcinoma. The CDR3 runs from the conserved cysteine through the conserved F or W. The order of the fields is D gene, V gene, CDR3 length, J gene, clone size, CDR3 protein, CDR3 DNA. A D gene is named only where the DNA matches it firmly. Only some rows state a clone size, as once, few, many or a class for expanded clones.

TRBD2	TRBV6-1	15	TRBJ2-7	NA	CASRQGLAGTYEQYF	TGTGCCAGCAGGCAAGGACTAGCGGGCACCTACGAGCAGTACTTC
NA	TRBV19	15	TRBJ1-5	NA	CASSIVFPGDQPQHF	TGTGCCAGTAGTATAGTGTTCCCGGGGGATCAGCCCCAGCATTTT
TRBD1	TRBV15	14	TRBJ2-3	NA	CATRPTGGTDTQYF	TGTGCCACCAGACCGACAGGGGGCACAGATACGCAGTATTTT
TRBD2	TRBV7-8	15	TRBJ2-2	few	CASSSGTSAPRELFF	TGTGCCAGCAGCTCCGGGACTAGTGCGCCCCGGGAGCTGTTTTTT
NA	TRBV18	14	TRBJ2-3	once	CASSPPSRTDTQYF	TGTGCCAGCTCACCACCGAGCCGGACAGATACGCAGTATTTT
TRBD1	TRBV5-5	13	TRBJ1-2	few	CASRQGNNYGYTF	TGTGCCAGCCGACAGGGGAATAACTATGGCTACACCTTC
NA	TRBV12-2	14	TRBJ2-7	few	CASRNGTDSYEQYF	TGTGCAAGTCGCAATGGGACAGACTCCTACGAGCAGTACTTC
TRBD1	TRBV23-1	16	TRBJ2-7	NA	CASLGKYHRGSYEQYF	TGCGCCAGCCTCGGGAAGTATCACAGGGGCTCCTACGAGCAGTACTTC
TRBD1	TRBV7-2	19	TRBJ1-3	NA	CASSLVRGGSFFSGNTIYF	TGTGCCAGCAGCTTAGTGAGAGGGGGCTCCTTTTTCTCTGGAAACACCATATATTTT
NA	TRBV6-5	15	TRBJ2-7	NA	CASKFGAAISYEQYF	TGTGCCAGCAAGTTCGGAGCGGCAATCTCCTACGAGCAGTACTTC
NA	TRBV5-1	14	TRBJ2-1	NA	CASSSGDRPNEQFF	TGCGCCAGCAGTTCCGGGGATAGGCCTAATGAGCAGTTCTTC
NA	TRBV2	12	TRBJ1-2	NA	CANRPPGHGHTF	TGTGCCAACAGGCCTCCGGGACATGGCCACACCTTC
TRBD1	TRBV5-4	15	TRBJ1-2	NA	CASSGGQGIDYGYTF	TGTGCCAGCAGTGGAGGACAGGGTATTGACTATGGCTACACCTTC
NA	TRBV19	12	TRBJ1-5	NA	CASSPRGQPQHF	TGTGCCAGTAGCCCGAGGGGTCAGCCCCAGCATTTT
TRBD2	TRBV14	16	TRBJ2-7	few	CASSQRSGLLAYEQYF	TGTGCCAGCAGCCAAAGATCGGGACTACTAGCCTACGAGCAGTACTTC
NA	TRBV30	14	TRBJ2-7	NA	CAWHRAGPIYEQYF	TGTGCCTGGCACAGGGCAGGGCCCATCTACGAGCAGTACTTC
TRBD2	TRBV5-6	17	TRBJ2-1	few	CASSLSSLAGGDNEQFF	TGTGCCAGCAGCTTGTCGAGCCTAGCGGGGGGTGACAATGAGCAGTTCTTC
TRBD1	TRBV28	14	TRBJ1-4	NA	CASSFQGAREKLFF	TGTGCCAGCAGTTTCCAGGGGGCAAGGGAAAAACTGTTTTTT